The rows below give T cell receptor beta chains drawn from one sample of a study of CD8 T cells in Susac syndrome. TCRdb called the immunoSEQ multiplex PCR reads again in MiXCR, with one record for every CDR3 protein. The sample contains about 50,000 distinct CDR3 sequences, 85% to 95% of which appear only once. The sequenced sample consisted of CD8+ T cells from PBMCs. The receptor source for this set is a human donor with multiple sclerosis. CDR3s include the opening cysteine and the closing phenylalanine or tryptophan. The D gene is left open where the match is weak. The listing skips clone size in some rows; elsewhere it reads once, few, many or a size class.

TRBV11-2	TRBJ2-3	.	.	14	TGTGCCAGCAGCTTAGCGGGGGTCTGGGATACGCAGTATTTT	CASSLAGVWDTQYF
TRBV19	TRBJ1-5	.	.	14	TGTGCCAGTAGTGTCGGTGTGAGCAATCAGCCCCAGCATTTT	CASSVGVSNQPQHF
TRBV3-1	TRBJ1-3	.	.	14	TGTGCCAGCAGCCACTACAGGAAAAGAAACACCATATATTTT	CASSHYRKRNTIYF
TRBV7-9	TRBJ2-1	.	.	13	TGTGCCAGCAGCTTGGCCCCTCGGAATGAGCAGTTCTTC	CASSLAPRNEQFF
TRBV11-3	TRBJ1-4	few	.	16	TGTGCCAGCAGCCCGAAGTCGTTCGCAACTAATGAAAAGCTGTTTTTT	CASSPKSFATNEKLFF
TRBV10-3	TRBJ2-1	.	.	14	TGTGCCATCAGGACCGGGACCCACTACAATGAGCAGTTCTTC	CAIRTGTHYNEQFF
TRBV20-1	TRBJ2-7	.	.	12	TGCAGTGCTAGAGATTCCCGGAACGAGCAGTACTTC	CSARDSRNEQYF
TRBV6-6	TRBJ1-2	.	.	13	TGTGCCAGCAGTCCCGGACACCCCTATGGCTACACCTTC	CASSPGHPYGYTF
TRBV27	TRBJ2-7	.	.	13	TGTGCCAGCAGACATGGGGCTCTCTACGAGCAGTACTTC	CASRHGALYEQYF
TRBV23-1	TRBJ2-4	.	.	15	TGCGCCTGCCAGGGACCCAAGAGCACATCATTCCATCAGTACTTC	CACQGPKSTSFHQYF
TRBV14	TRBJ1-2	.	.	15	TGTGCCAGCAGCCGAGGAACGGGGCGCGGCTATGGCTACACCTTC	CASSRGTGRGYGYTF
TRBV4-2	TRBJ1-2	.	.	14	TGTGCCAGCAGCCCAATTCAGGGAGCTGATGGCTACACCTTC	CASSPIQGADGYTF
TRBV27	TRBJ2-7	.	.	15	TGTGCCAGCCAGCCTGTGGGGGGGCAACCCTACGAGCAGTACTTC	CASQPVGGQPYEQYF
TRBV3-1	TRBJ2-7	.	.	13	TGTGCCAGCAGCGAGGCAGGGCCCTACGAGCAGTACTTC	CASSEAGPYEQYF
TRBV15	TRBJ2-3	.	.	12	TGTGCCACCAGCGATAGGACAGATACGCAGTATTTT	CATSDRTDTQYF
TRBV29-1	TRBJ2-7	.	.	15	TGCAGCGTTGAAGATCGCGTGGAGCAGGGGTACGAGCAGTACTTC	CSVEDRVEQGYEQYF
TRBV12-5	TRBJ2-1	once	TRBD2	14	TGTGCTAGTGGTCTCCCGGGGGGGTACAATGAGCAGTTCTTC	CASGLPGGYNEQFF
TRBV11-2	TRBJ1-2	.	.	18	TGTGCCAGCAGCTCCCTCGATAGGACAGAACCTTACTACTATGGCTACACCTTC	CASSSLDRTEPYYYGYTF
TRBV24-1	TRBJ2-3	few	TRBD1	15	TGTGCCACCAGTGCAGGAACAGGGGACACAGATACGCAGTATTTT	CATSAGTGDTDTQYF
TRBV27	TRBJ1-1	.	TRBD1	16	TGTGCCAGCAGGCAAAGCCGGGACAGCCTGAACACTGAAGCTTTCTTT	CASRQSRDSLNTEAFF
TRBV3-1	TRBJ2-7	.	.	14	TGTGCCAGCAGCCAAGATTTAAGGTCCTACGAGCAGTACTTC	CASSQDLRSYEQYF
TRBV19	TRBJ1-5	once	.	15	TGTGCCAGTAGTTGGAGTTTTAGGAGCAATCAGCCCCAGCATTTT	CASSWSFRSNQPQHF
TRBV6-2/TRBV6-3	TRBJ2-3	.	TRBD2	15	TGTGCCAGCAGATGGGAAGCGGGGGGCACAGATACGCAGTATTTT	CASRWEAGGTDTQYF
TRBV7-2	TRBJ2-1	.	.	13	TGTGCCAGCAGCCCCCGCGGCTACAATGAGCAGTTCTTC	CASSPRGYNEQFF
TRBV11-2	TRBJ1-2	.	TRBD1	13	TGTGCCAGCAGTTGGGGGACAGGGTATGGCTACACCTTC	CASSWGTGYGYTF
TRBV6-2/TRBV6-3	TRBJ2-7	.	.	15	TGTGCCAGCAGTTACGAGGCAGCTAGCTCCTACGAGCAGTACTTC	CASSYEAASSYEQYF
TRBV11-1	TRBJ2-1	once	TRBD2	15	TGTGCCAGCAGCCATACCGGGACTAGCGGGGATCGGCAGTTCTTC	CASSHTGTSGDRQFF
TRBV30	TRBJ1-1	.	.	14	TGTGCCTTCCCCTTGGGGGGTTATGCCACTGAAGCTTTCTTT	CAFPLGGYATEAFF
TRBV9	TRBJ1-1	.	.	15	TGTGCCAGCACCCCGCCCCCTGACAGCGGGACTGAAGCTTTCTTT	CASTPPPDSGTEAFF
TRBV7-3	TRBJ2-7	.	TRBD2	15	TGTGCCAGCAGCTTCAGCGCGGGGGGCTCCTACGAGCAGTACTTC	CASSFSAGGSYEQYF
TRBV7-9	TRBJ2-5	.	.	14	TGTGCCAGCAGCAGACCCGACAGGACGGAGACCCAGTACTTC	CASSRPDRTETQYF
TRBV7-9	TRBJ2-5	.	.	15	TGTGCCAGCAGCCCCACTGCCAGGGATAAAGAGACCCAGTACTTC	CASSPTARDKETQYF
TRBV10-3	TRBJ1-2	.	.	14	TGTGCCATCAGTGAGCGCAGGAGTAACTATGGCTACACCTTC	CAISERRSNYGYTF
TRBV30	TRBJ2-4	.	.	19	TGTGCCTGGAACCGGGGCCGGGGCCGATCCACACTAGCCAAAAACATTCAGTACTTC	CAWNRGRGRSTLAKNIQYF
TRBV7-9	TRBJ2-5	.	.	11	TGTGCCAGCAGTGTCCAAGAGACCCAGTACTTC	CASSVQETQYF
TRBV9	TRBJ2-7	.	TRBD1	16	TGTGCCAGCAGCGTAGCTGCAGGGGGCTCAGCCTACGAGCAGTACTTC	CASSVAAGGSAYEQYF
TRBV4-3	TRBJ1-4	.	.	14	TGCGCCAGCAGCCCGGACAGTCTGAATGAAAAACTGTTTTTT	CASSPDSLNEKLFF
TRBV20-1	TRBJ2-6	.	.	12	TGCAACCAGGGCTCTGGGGCCAACGTCCTGACTTTC	CNQGSGANVLTF
TRBV7-9	TRBJ1-1	.	TRBD1	14	TGTGCCAGCAGCCCTGGACAGGGGAACACTGAAGCTTTCTTT	CASSPGQGNTEAFF
TRBV13	TRBJ1-1	.	.	12	TGTGCCAGCAGCTCCCTCCCTGCTGAAGCTTTCTTT	CASSSLPAEAFF
TRBV3-1	TRBJ2-7	.	TRBD1	16	TGTGCCAGCAGCCAAAGGTGGACAGGGGGCTTCCCCGAGCAGTACTTC	CASSQRWTGGFPEQYF
TRBV6-1	TRBJ2-7	.	.	13	TGTGCCAGCAGCTGGGGAAGGGGGTACGAGCAGTACTTC	CASSWGRGYEQYF
TRBV4-3	TRBJ2-5	.	.	13	TGCGCCAGCAGCCCAAGACTAGTTGAGACCCAGTACTTC	CASSPRLVETQYF
TRBV20-1	TRBJ2-5	.	TRBD2	14	TGCAGCCTGAGACGGGGGGACCTACAAGAGACCCAGTACTTC	CSLRRGDLQETQYF
TRBV7-6	TRBJ1-3	.	.	15	TGTGCCAGCAGCTTAGACAGGAGCTCTGGAAACACCATATATTTT	CASSLDRSSGNTIYF